The source of this T cell receptor (beta chain) is a study of shared clonotypes between healthy human individuals. Points from the study as a whole: In general, naive subsets displayed greater estimated richness than memory subsets did.

A remark on this clone: Its cognate antigen is unknown.

The CDR3 runs to 13 residues. Trimming took 7 bases from V and 4 from J; bases not matched to a gene: 9. Germline V CDR1 and CDR2: SQVTM, ANQGSEA. Produced via immunoSEQ multiplex PCR; TCRdb's table is partial and in-frame only. The table has some 660,000 clones, around 73% seen once. The rearrangement uses TRBV29-1 and TRBJ1-2; 7 bases map to TRBD1. The sequenced sample consisted of memory CD4+ T cells sorted from blood. The subset here: CD45RA-negative fraction. The receptor was derived from a woman aged 25 to 45 in good health. The CDR3 reads CSASEGAFYGYTF. DNA for the CDR3: TGCAGCGCCTCGGAGGGGGCCTTCTATGGCTACACCTTC.